This entry describes one TCR beta chain. Produced via immunoSEQ multiplex PCR; TCRdb's table is partial and in-frame only. Of approximately 84,000 clones listed, 95% to 98% are singletons. The CDR3 totals 17 residues. Trimming pared 6 bases from V and 5 bases from J, leaving 22 bases between. Germline assignment: CDR1 MDHEN and CDR2 SYDVKM. The sample is drawn from a study of technical replicates of blood from a few donors. This TCR derives from a human donor in good health. The chain carries TRBV28 and TRBJ1-4; tentative D call: TRBD1 (5 bases). The specimen sequenced was T cells isolated from PBMCs. This chain's CDR3 is CASRGSGGAARNEKLFF. The CDR3 DNA follows: TGTGCCAGCAGGGGGAGTGGAGGGGCCGCTCGAAATGAAAAACTGTTTTTT.